The clone carrying this T cell receptor (beta chain) was recorded at least ten times. Its target is not known. Germline trimming cut 7 bases from V and 1 base from J; bases unmatched to any gene: 6. The germline CDR1 and CDR2 sequences are SQVTM and ANQGSEA. The CDR3 totals 15 residues. The sample originates from a study of response to subunit inactivated influenza vaccine. MiXCR, run by TCRdb on the RT-PCR reads, gives a single entry per CDR3 protein. The repertoire holds hundreds of thousands of distinct CDR3 sequences, with around 8% as singletons. General study points: Few additional T cells are recruited per seasonal influenza vaccination, authors suggested.

This receptor was obtained from a man in his fifties or sixties who received an inactivated influenza vaccine. The sample in question was PBMCs from blood, obtained around 25 months after vaccination. The V gene is TRBV29-1, the J gene TRBJ2-3; TRBD2 agrees at 12 bases. In nucleotides, the CDR3 is TGCAGCGCCCGGCGACTAGCGGGAGGCACAGATACGCAGTATTTT. Translated, it gives CSARRLAGGTDTQYF.